This entry lists 8 T cell receptor beta chains sequenced from one sample in a study of human T cells and chemical hapten exposure. Time point defined: pre-sensitization, week 0. The treatment is: therapeutic diphenylcyclopropenone sensitization with weekly scalp DPC. TCRdb fed the RACE reads into MiXCR, producing one record per CDR3 protein. The sample lists about 380,000 distinct CDR3 sequences, roughly 5.3% occurring once. The sequenced sample was whole blood, obtained in connection with sensitization to the hapten diphenylcyclopropenone (DPC). The receptors were gathered from a woman aged 50 to 60 with alopecia areata. Some clones in this sample may be carry-over from other donors' samples.

The chain uses TRBV7-6 and TRBJ1-1; D remains unclear. The CDR3 spans 16 residues. Per the germline V gene, CDR1 is SGHVS and CDR2 is FNYEAQ. Trimming pared 1 base from V and 2 bases from J, leaving 14 bases between. The CDR3 region is CASSLGPGVLNTEAFF. The CDR3, as DNA: TGTGCCAGCAGCTTAGGGCCGGGAGTACTTAACACTGAAGCTTTCTTT.

The chain links TRBV18 to TRBJ1-2; 9 bases fit TRBD1. Germline CDR1 is KGHSH and CDR2 is LQKENI. V gave up 3 bases and J gave up 6 bases; unmatched junction bases: 5. The CDR3 covers 14 residues. The CDR3 DNA reads as TGTGCCAGCTCACCCGGACAGGGGATGGATGGCTACACCTTC. Its translation is CASSPGQGMDGYTF.

This clonotype was picked up a small number of times. The rearrangement links TRBV5-1 to TRBJ2-7; D is possibly TRBD2 (6 bases). The V end lost 3 bases, the J end lost 5 bases, and 9 bases lay between the germline ends. The CDR3 contains 12 residues. The germline gives CDR1 SGHRS, CDR2 YFSETQ. The CDR3 loop reads CASSYPGDEQYF. CDR3 sequence (DNA): TGCGCCAGCAGCTATCCGGGGGACGAGCAGTACTTC.

This chain links TRBV7-9 with TRBJ2-3; no reliable D call. V lost 1 base to trimming and J lost 2 bases, with 13 bases between them. The CDR3 spans 16 residues. Germline-derived CDR1 and CDR2 are SEHNR and FQNEAQ (reference sequence). CDR3 DNA: TGTGCCAGCAGCTTAGACCCCCAGCTCCCCACAGATACGCAGTATTTT. Its protein product is CASSLDPQLPTDTQYF. The full variable domain, rest sourced from reference TRBV7-9 and TRBJ2-3, is DTGVSQNPRHKITKRGQNVTFRCDPISEHNRLYWYRQTLGQGPEFLTYFQNEAQLEKSRLLSDRFSAERPKGSFSTLEIQRTEQGDSAMYLCASSLDPQLPTDTQYFGPGTRLTVL.

This chain connects TRBV2 to TRBJ2-7; TRBD1 matches 11 bases. The junction had 7 bases not matched to a gene; V was cut back by 4 bases and J by 5 bases. The CDR3 runs 15 residues. Germline-derived CDR1 and CDR2 are SNHLY and FYNNEI. The CDR3 nucleotides are TGTGCCAGCAGTGGATGGACAGGGGGCTTCGACGAGCAGTACTTC. Residues: CASSGWTGGFDEQYF.

This clonotype appeared many times. V gene TRBV9 combines with J gene TRBJ2-5, with D possibly being TRBD2 (7 bases). The CDR3 has 16 residues. Deletions cut 0 bases from V and 4 bases from J, with 16 bases between. CDR1 is SGDLS, CDR2 YYNGEE, per germline. CDR3 in DNA: TGTGCCAGCAGCGTAGCACGGGGGGCGAGTGGAGAGACCCAGTACTTC. Amino acid sequence: CASSVARGASGETQYF.

The chain employs TRBV29-1 and TRBJ2-3, with a possible D match to TRBD2 (6 bases). With 5 bases removed from V and 0 bases from J, the gap between germline ends came to 15 bases. The CDR3 sequence is 15 residues long. The V gene's germline CDR1 is SQVTM and CDR2 ANQGSEA. The CDR3 nucleotides are TGCAGCGTTATACTAGCAGAGATTAGCACAGATACGCAGTATTTT. Protein sequence: CSVILAEISTDTQYF.

The chain joins TRBV3-1 to TRBJ2-5; D is ambiguous. V lost 0 bases, J lost 2 bases, and 7 bases lay in between. Germline V gives CDR1 LGHDT, CDR2 YNNKEL (reference sequence). This CDR3 contains 14 residues. The CDR3 DNA sequence: TGTGCCAGCAGCCAAGATCTGGTACAAGAGACCCAGTACTTC. Protein: CASSQDLVQETQYF.